Shown below are 30 T cell receptor beta chains from a single sample sequenced in a study of tissue T cells after allogeneic stem cell transplantation. As for time point: mouse harvest day 14 after allogeneic transplant. Each mouse received 10^7 T-cell-depleted marrow cells plus 10^6 splenic CD5+ T cells by tail vein. Measured with immunoSEQ multiplex PCR; TCRdb has only the in-frame clones, and not every one. Of thousands of clones in the sample, 36% were seen once. Source material: skin. These receptors all stem from a female BALB/c mouse given C57BL/6 T cells with graft-versus-host disease after an allogeneic hematopoietic cell transplant.

By share, this clone ranks as medium-sized. Genes here carry mouse names. CDR3 residues: CASRETGGGAETLYF. The DNA read from the CDR3 is TGTGCCAGCAGGGAGACTGGGGGAGGTGCAGAAACGCTGTAT. The gene calls are TRBV3 and TRBJ2-3, with TRBD2 matching over 9 bases. The read halts 1 residue ahead of the CDR3 end, with the missing end drawn from the germline J gene. V lost 6 bases to trimming and J lost 1 base; unmatched junction nucleotides: 5. CDR1 is SNHLY, CDR2 FYNGKV, per germline (reference sequence). This CDR3 has 15 amino acids.

Points on this clone: Gene names follow the mouse nomenclature. Sequencing ends 1 residue short of the CDR3 end; the germline J gene provides the rest. The V call is TRBV3, the J call TRBJ2-5, with 10 bases identical to TRBD2. The CDR3 totals 14 residues. The J segment lost 3 bases and the V segment lost 5 bases, leaving 2 bases of the junction unmatched. Germline lookup yields CDR1 SNHLY and CDR2 FYNGKV (reference sequence). The covered CDR3 bases are TGTGCCAGCAGCCGACTGGGGGGTCAAGACACCCAGTAC. Its protein product is CASSRLGGQDTQY. The whole CDR3 region reads CASSRLGGQDTQYF.

In this sample, this clone is medium-sized. The genes and germline here are from mouse. This CDR3 is CASSLEQSQNTLYF. Incomplete CDR3 DNA: TGTGCAAGCAGCTTAGAGCAAAGTCAAAACACCTTGTAC. The chain employs TRBV16 and TRBJ2-4, with D hard to call. The read gets to within 1 residue of the CDR3 end, and the germline J gene fills in the rest. The V end lost 0 bases, the J end lost 0 bases, and 4 bases lay between the germline ends. Germline V gene lookup returns CDR1 SGHSA and CDR2 FRNQAP. The CDR3 contains 14 residues.

With regard to this clone: Gene names follow the mouse nomenclature. The DNA read from the CDR3 is TGTGCCAGCAGGGGGACACCAAACACAGAAGTCTTC. This translates into CASRGTPNTEVF. The whole CDR3 is CASRGTPNTEVFF. The chain uses TRBV26 and TRBJ1-1, with D possibly matching TRBD1 (6 bases). The CDR3 is cut off 1 residue early in the read; its end comes from the germline J gene. The V gene lost 6 bases and the J gene lost 0 bases, with 8 bases spanning the gap. The length of the CDR3 is 13 residues. Germline V gene data show CDR1 as KGHPV and CDR2 as FQNQEV (reference sequence).

This clone appeared a few times. Gene names follow the mouse nomenclature. The read is 1 residue too short to cover the CDR3 end, so that end is filled in from the germline J gene. This chain links TRBV26 with TRBJ1-1; no clear D. CDR3 length: 12 amino acids. CDR1 and CDR2 from the germline V gene are KGHPV and FQNQEV (reference sequence). The V end lost 3 bases, the J end lost 2 bases, and 4 bases lay between the germline ends. CDR3 DNA, as far as it was read: TGTGCCAGCAGTCTTGACAACACAGAAGTCTTC. Translation gives CASSLDNTEVF. From start to end, the CDR3 is CASSLDNTEVFF.

In regard to this clone: The listed genes are named as in mouse. Sequencing ends 1 residue short of the CDR3 end; the germline J gene provides the rest. The chain joins TRBV26 to TRBJ2-3; 8 bases are a match to TRBD1. CDR3 length: 15 amino acids. V dropped 2 bases and J dropped 0; count of bases not matched to a gene: 1. The V gene's germline CDR1 is KGHPV and CDR2 FQNQEV (reference sequence). CDR3 region: CASSLGTGSAETLYF. CDR3 DNA (partial): TGTGCCAGCAGTCTGGGGACAGGTAGTGCAGAAACGCTGTAT.

On this clone itself: Germline and genes: mouse. The CDR3 is cut off 1 residue early in the read; its end comes from the germline J gene. The gene calls are TRBV3 and TRBJ1-1; 7 bases match TRBD1. The CDR3 is made up of 14 amino acids. The germline V gene has CDR1 SNHLY and CDR2 FYNGKV (reference sequence). The J segment lost 0 bases and the V segment lost 3 bases, leaving 1 base of the junction unmatched. The chain's CDR3 is CASSFQGANTEVFF. CDR3 DNA, as far as it was read: TGTGCCAGCAGCTTCCAGGGGGCAAACACAGAAGTCTTC.

Remarks on this clone: Gene names denote mouse genes. With the read ending 1 residue before the CDR3 end, the germline J gene is used to fill in that end. The chain combines TRBV12-2 with TRBJ2-5; 7 bases line up with TRBD2. V shed 4 bases, J shed 2 bases, and the junction held 5 bases outside the gene matches. CDR3 length: 14 amino acids. CDR1 SGHLS and CDR2 HYDKME come from the germline V gene. The covered CDR3 bases are TGTGCCAGCTCCCCTCGGACTGGCCAAGACACCCAGTAC. Protein sequence: CASSPRTGQDTQY. The complete CDR3 sequence is CASSPRTGQDTQYF. Using reference TRBV12-2 and TRBJ2-5 for the parts outside the CDR3, the full variable domain is NSGVVQSPRYIIKGKGERSILKCIPISGHLSVAWYQQTQGQELKFFIQHYDKMERDKGNLPSRFSVQQFDDYHSEMNMSALELEDSAVYFCASSPRTGQDTQYFGPGTRLLVL.

There are a few counts of this clone. Gene names follow the mouse nomenclature. Sequencing ends 1 residue short of the CDR3 end; the germline J gene provides the rest. J is TRBJ2-2 and V is TRBV23; whether TRBD1, the table's D call, matches the DNA was not checked. The germline gives CDR1 KGHTA, CDR2 FQNQQP. The CDR3 totals 15 residues. The sequenced CDR3 bases are TGCTCCAGCAGTCAATCGAGGGGGCACACCGGGCAGCTCTAC. Amino acid sequence: CSSSQSRGHTGQLY. The complete CDR3 protein is CSSSQSRGHTGQLYF.

Regarding this clone: The germline and genes are mouse ones. The read is 1 residue too short to cover the CDR3 end, so that end is filled in from the germline J gene. V gene TRBV12-1 combines with J gene TRBJ2-4; D unclear. The V end was cut by 0 bases, the J end by 0 bases, with 6 bases between. The CDR3 has 14 residues. CDR1 SGHSN and CDR2 HYEKVE come from the germline V gene. This chain's CDR3 is CASSLAGSQNTLYF. The DNA read from the CDR3 is TGTGCCAGCTCTCTCGCAGGTAGTCAAAACACCTTGTAC.

With respect to this clone: These gene names are mouse names. The read ends 1 residue shy of where the CDR3 ends; the end is completed using the germline J gene. This chain links TRBV3 with TRBJ1-2; D unresolved. Germline V gene lookup returns CDR1 SNHLY and CDR2 FYNGKV (reference sequence). The V end lost 6 bases, the J end lost 0 bases, and 8 bases lay between the germline ends. CDR3 size: 13 residues. CDR3 DNA, as far as it was read: TGTGCCAGCAGTCCAACAGCAAACTCCGACTACACC. This translates into CASSPTANSDYT. The entire CDR3 reads CASSPTANSDYTF.

A word on this clone: Genes here carry mouse names. The DNA ends 1 residue before the CDR3 does, and the rest of the CDR3 is filled in from the germline J gene. The V gene is TRBV5, the J gene TRBJ2-1; D possibly corresponds to TRBD2 (7 bases). This CDR3 is 14 amino acids long. V was shortened by 4 bases and J by 7 bases, with 14 bases between the two germline ends. Germline values: CDR1 LGHNA, CDR2 YNLKQL (reference sequence). Partial CDR3 DNA: TGTGCCAGCAGCCCGAGGGGGGCGCGCGCTGAGCAGTTC. It translates to CASSPRGARAEQF. The entire CDR3 reads CASSPRGARAEQFF.

This clone is medium-sized. A single base separates this from a much larger clone, so it may be a read error. The genes are named according to mouse. The read halts 1 residue ahead of the CDR3 end, with the missing end drawn from the germline J gene. The same CDR3 can be traced to other DNA sequences in this sample. The chain is built from TRBV26 and TRBJ2-7; 8 positions match TRBD1. With V trimmed by 2 bases and J by 4 bases, 1 base remained unmatched. Per the germline V gene, CDR1 is KGHPV and CDR2 is FQNQEV (reference sequence). The CDR3 totals 13 residues. This CDR3 is CASSLGQGYEQYF. The covered CDR3 bases are TGTGCCAGCAGTCTGGGACAGGGTTATGAACAGTAC.

This clone was recorded a few times. The listed genes are named as in mouse. With the read ending 1 residue before the CDR3 end, the germline J gene is used to fill in that end. The V call is TRBV26, the J call TRBJ2-5, with D possibly matching TRBD2 (5 bases). This CDR3 spans 13 amino acids. CDR1 is KGHPV and CDR2 is FQNQEV in the germline V gene (reference sequence). The V end lost 6 bases, the J end lost 0 bases, and 7 bases lay between the germline ends. The sequenced CDR3 bases are TGTGCCAGCAGACTGGTTAACCAAGACACCCAGTAC. Its translation: CASRLVNQDTQY. The CDR3 in full is CASRLVNQDTQYF.

A word on this clone: This likely traces to a read error, being one base from a far larger clone. The genes are named according to mouse. The CDR3 is cut off 1 residue early in the read; its end comes from the germline J gene. The V call is TRBV13-3, the J call TRBJ2-1; TRBD2 aligns across 9 bases. The CDR3 totals 14 residues. Per germline, CDR1 NNHDY and CDR2 SYVADS. The CDR3 protein is CAGRGWGGYAEQFF. CDR3 DNA, as far as it was read: TGTGCCGGCAGAGGCTGGGGGGGCTATGCTGAGCAGTTC.

This clone was recorded a few times. Gene names are the mouse ones. The read terminates 1 residue ahead of where the CDR3 ends, so the germline J gene completes it. The J gene is TRBJ2-5, the V gene TRBV3, with 11 bases lining up with TRBD2. Trimming removed 3 bases from V and 5 bases from J; junction bases left unmatched: 4. The CDR3 is 15 residues long. The V gene's germline CDR1 is SNHLY and CDR2 FYNGKV (reference sequence). The CDR3 is CASSFLLGGPDTQYF. Incomplete CDR3 DNA: TGTGCCAGCAGCTTCCTACTGGGGGGGCCAGACACCCAGTAC.

This clone was counted only a few times. Gene names and germline match the mouse. The sequence runs out 1 residue before the end of the CDR3; the remainder is reconstructed from the germline J gene. The chain couples TRBV26 to TRBJ2-3; D is undetermined. Looked up from germline, CDR1 is KGHPV and CDR2 is FQNQEV (reference sequence). Trimming shortened V by 2 bases and J by 0 bases, and 6 bases separated the two germline ends. This CDR3 contains 14 residues. CDR3 residues: CASSLTPSAETLYF. Incomplete CDR3 DNA: TGTGCCAGCAGTCTGACTCCTAGTGCAGAAACGCTGTAT. The full variable domain, rest sourced from reference TRBV26 and TRBJ2-3, is NSKVIQTPRYLVKGQGQKAKMRCIPEKGHPVVFWYQQNKNNEFKFLINFQNQEVLQQIDMTEKRFSAECPSNSPCSLEIQSSEAGDSALYLCASSLTPSAETLYFGSGTRLTVL.

Turning to this clone: Mouse names are used for the genes. The CDR3 DNA, read in part, is TGCACCTGCAGTGCAAGGGACAGGGGAACAGAAGTCTTC. It yields the protein CTCSARDRGTEVF. The entire CDR3 protein is CTCSARDRGTEVFF. The genes are TRBV1 and TRBJ1-1, with 10 bases lining up with TRBD1. The missing CDR3 end, 1 residue past where the read stops, is filled in from the germline J gene. From germline, CDR1 is NSQYPW and CDR2 LRSPGD (reference sequence). This CDR3 comprises 14 residues. J lost 5 bases, V lost 2 bases, and 2 bases had no gene match.

Regarding this clone: The genes and germline here are from mouse. The read halts 1 residue ahead of the CDR3 end, with the missing end drawn from the germline J gene. The chain carries TRBV12-2 and TRBJ2-4; 11 bases agree with TRBD1. Germline CDR1 SGHLS, CDR2 HYDKME. The V gene end was trimmed by 4 bases and the J gene end by 6 bases; junction bases not matched to a gene: 2. The CDR3 is made up of 13 amino acids. CDR3 DNA (partial): TGTGCCAGCTCGGGACAGGGGGTGAACACCTTGTAC. As protein: CASSGQGVNTLY. The full CDR3 protein is CASSGQGVNTLYF.

By share, this clone counts as medium-sized (0.01 to 0.1%). The gene names here belong to mouse. Read sequence stops 1 residue before the CDR3 end, and the germline J gene provides the missing end. This chain links TRBV13-3 with TRBJ2-1; 12 bases line up with TRBD2. CDR1 is NNHDY, CDR2 SYVADS, per germline. This CDR3 is 16 amino acids long. Trimming cost V 5 bases and J 3 bases; bases outside gene matches: 6. The CDR3 loop reads CASSPDWGGAYAEQFF. The CDR3 DNA, read in part, is TGTGCCAGCAGCCCCGACTGGGGGGGCGCCTATGCTGAGCAGTTC.

Comment on this clone: All gene names here are mouse names. The sequence runs out 1 residue before the end of the CDR3; the remainder is reconstructed from the germline J gene. The chain has TRBV26 and TRBJ1-4, with D uncertain. Trimming stripped 3 bases from V and 7 bases from J, with 6 bases between. Germline V gene data show CDR1 as KGHPV and CDR2 as FQNQEV (reference sequence). The CDR3 extends over 12 amino acids. CDR3 residues: CASSLRSERLFF. Partial CDR3 DNA: TGTGCCAGCAGTCTCCGGAGCGAAAGATTATTT.

About this clone itself: The gene symbols are mouse symbols. Read data end 1 residue before the CDR3 end; the end is taken from the germline J gene. The J gene is TRBJ1-2, the V gene TRBV12-1; D remains unclear. Germline V gives CDR1 SGHSN, CDR2 HYEKVE. Trimming left V 0 bases short and J 2 bases short, with 3 bases between. The CDR3 totals 12 residues. The CDR3 protein is CASSLGNSDYTF. The covered CDR3 bases are TGTGCCAGCTCTCTCGGGAACTCCGACTACACC.

On this clone: Mouse gene names apply. The read is 1 residue too short to cover the CDR3 end, so that end is filled in from the germline J gene. The J gene is TRBJ2-7, the V gene TRBV26; either TRBD1 or TRBD2 may fit D (5 bases each). Germline CDR1 reads KGHPV; CDR2 reads FQNQEV (reference sequence). CDR3 length: 14 amino acids. With 2 bases removed from V and 1 base from J, the gap between germline ends came to 9 bases. This CDR3 is CASSLGGRSYEQYF. The sequenced CDR3 bases are TGTGCCAGCAGTCTGGGGGGAAGGTCCTATGAACAGTAC. The variable domain in full, completed from reference TRBV26 and TRBJ2-7, reads NSKVIQTPRYLVKGQGQKAKMRCIPEKGHPVVFWYQQNKNNEFKFLINFQNQEVLQQIDMTEKRFSAECPSNSPCSLEIQSSEAGDSALYLCASSLGGRSYEQYFGPGTRLTVL.

As concerns this clone: Gene names are mouse gene names. The sequence runs out 1 residue before the end of the CDR3; the remainder is reconstructed from the germline J gene. The J gene is TRBJ2-5, the V gene TRBV26; D may be TRBD1 (6 bases). Germline lookup yields CDR1 KGHPV and CDR2 FQNQEV (reference sequence). The CDR3 length is 14 residues. V was pared by 6 bases and J by 1 base, with 11 bases between. CDR3 in amino acids: CASSLGHYQDTQYF. CDR3 DNA, as far as it was read: TGTGCCAGCAGCCTGGGACACTACCAAGACACCCAGTAC. The full variable domain, with the rest looked up from reference TRBV26 and TRBJ2-5, is NSKVIQTPRYLVKGQGQKAKMRCIPEKGHPVVFWYQQNKNNEFKFLINFQNQEVLQQIDMTEKRFSAECPSNSPCSLEIQSSEAGDSALYLCASSLGHYQDTQYFGPGTRLLVL.

Details on this clone: Gene names refer to mouse genes. The CDR3 end falls 1 residue outside the read, so it is completed with the germline J gene. The rearrangement uses TRBV19 and TRBJ2-7; 9 nucleotides align to TRBD2. Per the germline V gene, CDR1 is FNHDT and CDR2 is SITEND (reference sequence). The length of the CDR3 is 14 residues. V shed 5 bases, J shed 5 bases, and the junction held 8 bases outside the gene matches. The CDR3 sequence: CASSPVGGADEQYF. The CDR3 bases that were read are TGTGCCAGCAGCCCGGTTGGGGGGGCTGATGAACAGTAC.

Concerning this clone: This may come from a read error, since a much larger clone is one base off. Genes and germline are mouse. The read falls 1 residue short of the CDR3 end, and the missing part is taken from the germline J gene. Different DNA sequences within this sample yield the same CDR3. V usage is TRBV2 and J usage is TRBJ2-7; the match to TRBD2 covers 8 bases. V dropped 3 bases and J dropped 4; count of bases not matched to a gene: 5. The CDR3 has 14 amino acids. Germline V gene lookup returns CDR1 LGHNA and CDR2 YSYQKL. CDR3 DNA, as far as it was read: TGTGCCAGCAGCCACGGGACTGGCGAGTATGAACAGTAC. Its protein is CASSHGTGEYEQY. The CDR3 reads in full as CASSHGTGEYEQYF.

This clone appeared a few times. The genes and germline here are from mouse. The read ends 1 residue early relative to the CDR3; the germline J gene fills the gap. The chain recombines TRBV26 with TRBJ2-2; 9 positions agree with TRBD1. The length of the CDR3 is 14 residues. CDR1 and CDR2 (germline): KGHPV, FQNQEV (reference sequence). With V trimmed by 4 bases and J by 4 bases, 1 base remained unmatched. Incomplete CDR3 DNA: TGTGCCAGCAGTCCGACAGGGGGCACCGGGCAGCTCTAC. Translated, it gives CASSPTGGTGQLY. The CDR3 in its entirety is CASSPTGGTGQLYF.

Note on this clone: Each gene name is a mouse one. The sequenced fragment ends 1 residue before the CDR3 boundary, so the rest is inferred from the germline J gene. The rearrangement links TRBV26 to TRBJ2-1, with D unresolved. This CDR3 has 10 amino acids. The germline V and J ends were trimmed by 4 bases and 6 bases, with 1 base remaining between them. Germline values: CDR1 KGHPV, CDR2 FQNQEV (reference sequence). CDR3 sequence reads: CASSRAEQFF. CDR3 DNA, as far as it was read: TGTGCCAGCAGTCGTGCTGAGCAGTTC. The full variable domain, rest sourced from reference TRBV26 and TRBJ2-1, is NSKVIQTPRYLVKGQGQKAKMRCIPEKGHPVVFWYQQNKNNEFKFLINFQNQEVLQQIDMTEKRFSAECPSNSPCSLEIQSSEAGDSALYLCASSRAEQFFGPGTRLTVL.

As for this clone: Mouse gene names apply. The sequenced fragment ends 1 residue before the CDR3 boundary, so the rest is inferred from the germline J gene. The sample holds other DNA sequences that translate to the same CDR3. The chain joins TRBV26 to TRBJ1-4; a possible D gene is TRBD1 (5 bases). The CDR3 length is 14 residues. Germline CDR1 and CDR2: KGHPV and FQNQEV (reference sequence). V gave up 3 bases and J gave up 2 bases, with 7 bases separating them. The CDR3 sequence: CASSLRGSNERLFF. The covered CDR3 bases are TGTGCCAGCAGTCTCCGGGGCTCCAACGAAAGATTATTT.

In regard to this clone: Mouse gene names apply. The missing CDR3 end, 1 residue past where the read stops, is filled in from the germline J gene. V usage is TRBV13-1 and J usage is TRBJ2-1, with 8 bases lining up with TRBD1. Trimming removed 1 base from V and 12 bases from J; junction bases left unmatched: 0. This CDR3 contains 11 residues. The germline gives CDR1 NSHNY, CDR2 SYGAGN. The CDR3 sequence is CASSDTGGQFF. The covered CDR3 bases are TGTGCCAGCAGTGATACAGGGGGGCAGTTC.